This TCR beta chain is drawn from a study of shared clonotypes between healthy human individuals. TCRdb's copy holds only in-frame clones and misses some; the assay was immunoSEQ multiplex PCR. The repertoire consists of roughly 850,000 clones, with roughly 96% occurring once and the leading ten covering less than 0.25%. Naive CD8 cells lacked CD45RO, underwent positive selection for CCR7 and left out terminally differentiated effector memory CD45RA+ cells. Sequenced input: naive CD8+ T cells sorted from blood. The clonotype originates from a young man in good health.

In nucleotides, the CDR3 is TGCAGCGTTGAAGGGGCGGGAGGTAGTCCAGATACGCAGTATTTT. Translating it yields CSVEGAGGSPDTQYF. The rearrangement joins TRBV29-1 to TRBJ2-3, with TRBD2 matching over 8 bases. The length of the CDR3 is 15 residues. Trimming took 1 base from V and 4 from J; bases not matched to a gene: 7. Per germline, CDR1 SQVTM and CDR2 ANQGSEA.